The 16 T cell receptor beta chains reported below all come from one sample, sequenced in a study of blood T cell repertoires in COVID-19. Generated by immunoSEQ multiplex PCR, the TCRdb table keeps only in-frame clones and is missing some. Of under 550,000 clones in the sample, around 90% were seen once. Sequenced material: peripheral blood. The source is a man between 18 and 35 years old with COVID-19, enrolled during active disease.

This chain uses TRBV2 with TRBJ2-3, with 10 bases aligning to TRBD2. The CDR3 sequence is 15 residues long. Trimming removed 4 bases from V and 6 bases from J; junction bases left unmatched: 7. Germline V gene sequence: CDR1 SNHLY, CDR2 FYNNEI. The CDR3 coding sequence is TGTGCCAGCAGTGGTCTAGCGGGAGCACGGGATACGCAGTATTTT. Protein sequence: CASSGLAGARDTQYF.

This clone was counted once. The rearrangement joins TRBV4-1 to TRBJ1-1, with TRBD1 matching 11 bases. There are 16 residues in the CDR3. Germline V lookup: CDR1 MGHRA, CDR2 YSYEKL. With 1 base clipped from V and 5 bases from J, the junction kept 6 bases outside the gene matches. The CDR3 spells CASSQVGTGGFTEAFF. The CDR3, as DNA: TGCGCCAGCAGCCAAGTAGGGACAGGGGGTTTTACTGAAGCTTTCTTT.

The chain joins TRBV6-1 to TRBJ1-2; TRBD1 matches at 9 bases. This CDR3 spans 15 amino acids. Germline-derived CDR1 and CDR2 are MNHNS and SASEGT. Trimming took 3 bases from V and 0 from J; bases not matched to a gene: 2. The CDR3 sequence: CASSEGDRANYGYTF. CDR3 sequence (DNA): TGTGCCAGCAGTGAGGGGGACAGGGCTAACTATGGCTACACCTTC.

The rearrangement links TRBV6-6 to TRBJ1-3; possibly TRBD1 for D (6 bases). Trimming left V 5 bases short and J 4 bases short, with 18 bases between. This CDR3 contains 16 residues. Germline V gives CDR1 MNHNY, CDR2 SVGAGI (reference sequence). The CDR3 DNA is TGTGCCAGCAGTGGCGCAGGGGTTTTCGGGGGAAACACCATATATTTT. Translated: CASSGAGVFGGNTIYF.

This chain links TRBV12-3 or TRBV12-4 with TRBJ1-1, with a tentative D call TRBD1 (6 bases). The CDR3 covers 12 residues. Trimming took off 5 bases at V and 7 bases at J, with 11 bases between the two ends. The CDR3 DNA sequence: TGTGCCAGCAGTCGGATGACAGGTGAAGCTTTCTTT. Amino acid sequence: CASSRMTGEAFF.

The CDR3 spells CASSPSLSYNEQFF. The CDR3, as DNA: TGTGCCAGCAGCCCCAGTCTTTCCTACAATGAGCAGTTCTTC. This sequence joins TRBV6-5 and TRBJ2-1; D unclear. Germline CDR1 reads MNHEY; CDR2 reads SVGAGI. The CDR3 sequence is 14 residues long. V lost 6 bases, J lost 1 base, and 10 bases lay in between.

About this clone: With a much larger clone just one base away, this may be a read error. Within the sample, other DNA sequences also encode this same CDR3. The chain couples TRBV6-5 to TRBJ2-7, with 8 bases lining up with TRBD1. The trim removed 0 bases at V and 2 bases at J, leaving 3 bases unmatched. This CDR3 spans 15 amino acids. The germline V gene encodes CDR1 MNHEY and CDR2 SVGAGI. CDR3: CASSYSTGEAYEQYF. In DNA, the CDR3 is TGTGCCAGCAGTTACTCGACAGGGGAAGCCTACGAGCAGTACTTC.

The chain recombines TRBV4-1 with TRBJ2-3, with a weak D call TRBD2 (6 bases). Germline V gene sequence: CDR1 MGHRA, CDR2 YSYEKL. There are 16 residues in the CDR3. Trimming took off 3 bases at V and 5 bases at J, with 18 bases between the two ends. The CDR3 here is CASSHQTGEVKDTQYF. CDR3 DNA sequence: TGCGCCAGCAGCCACCAGACGGGGGAAGTTAAAGATACGCAGTATTTT.

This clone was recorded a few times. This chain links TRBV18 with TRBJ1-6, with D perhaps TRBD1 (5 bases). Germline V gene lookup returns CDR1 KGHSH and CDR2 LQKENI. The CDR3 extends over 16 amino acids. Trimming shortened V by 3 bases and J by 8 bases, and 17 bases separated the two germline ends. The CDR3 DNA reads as TGTGCCAGCTCACCCCAGGGCCAGGTATCGGATTCACCCCTCCACTTT. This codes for CASSPQGQVSDSPLHF. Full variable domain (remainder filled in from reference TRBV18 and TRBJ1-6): NAGVMQNPRHLVRRRGQEARLRCSPMKGHSHVYWYRQLPEEGLKFMVYLQKENIIDESGMPKERFSAEFPKEGPSILRIQQVVRGDSAAYFCASSPQGQVSDSPLHFGNGTRLTVT.

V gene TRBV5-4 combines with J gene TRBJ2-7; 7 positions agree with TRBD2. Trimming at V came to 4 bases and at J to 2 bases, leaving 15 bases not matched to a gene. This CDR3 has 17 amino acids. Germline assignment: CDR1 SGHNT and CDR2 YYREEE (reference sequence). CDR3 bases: TGTGCCAGCAGCCCCGGGGGGTCGGGCCCAGGCCCCTACGAGCAGTACTTC. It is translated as CASSPGGSGPGPYEQYF.

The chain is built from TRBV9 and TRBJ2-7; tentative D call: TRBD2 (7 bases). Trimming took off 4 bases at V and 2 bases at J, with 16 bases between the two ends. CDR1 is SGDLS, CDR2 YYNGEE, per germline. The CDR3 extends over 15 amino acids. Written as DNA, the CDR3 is TGTGCCAGCAGCCCACACGGGGGGCTAACCTACGAGCAGTACTTC. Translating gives CASSPHGGLTYEQYF.

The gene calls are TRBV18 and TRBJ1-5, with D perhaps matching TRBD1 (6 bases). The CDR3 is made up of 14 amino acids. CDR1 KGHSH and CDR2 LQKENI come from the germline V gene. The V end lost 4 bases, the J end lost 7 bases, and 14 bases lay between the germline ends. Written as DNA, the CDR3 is TGTGCCAGCTCACGGACGGACAGTGGGCAGCCCCAGCATTTT. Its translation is CASSRTDSGQPQHF.

The CDR3 reads CASSIAVKGFSPLHF. DNA of the CDR3: TGTGCCAGTAGTATCGCAGTCAAGGGGTTTTCACCCCTCCACTTT. The gene calls are TRBV19 and TRBJ1-6; D perhaps matches TRBD1 (5 bases). Trimming left V 3 bases short and J 9 bases short, with 15 bases between. The CDR3 sequence is 15 residues long. CDR1 and CDR2 (germline): LNHDA, SQIVND (reference sequence).

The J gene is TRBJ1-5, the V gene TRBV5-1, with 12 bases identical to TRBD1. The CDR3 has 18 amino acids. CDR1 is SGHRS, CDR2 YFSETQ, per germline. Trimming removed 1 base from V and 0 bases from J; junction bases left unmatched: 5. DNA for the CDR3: TGCGCCAGCAGCTTGTGGGGACAGGGGGCATATAGCAATCAGCCCCAGCATTTT. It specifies CASSLWGQGAYSNQPQHF.

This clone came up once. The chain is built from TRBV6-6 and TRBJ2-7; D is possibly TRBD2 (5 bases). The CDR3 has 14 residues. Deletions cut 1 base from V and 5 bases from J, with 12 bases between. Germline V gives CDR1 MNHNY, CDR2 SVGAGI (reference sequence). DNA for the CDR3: TGTGCCAGCAGTTACTTGGTTGAGGGAAACGAGCAGTACTTC. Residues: CASSYLVEGNEQYF.

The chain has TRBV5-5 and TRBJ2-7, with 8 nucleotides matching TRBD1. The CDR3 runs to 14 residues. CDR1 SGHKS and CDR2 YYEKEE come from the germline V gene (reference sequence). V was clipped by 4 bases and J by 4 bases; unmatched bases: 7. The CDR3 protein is CASSPWQGAYEQYF. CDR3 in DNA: TGTGCCAGCAGCCCCTGGCAGGGGGCATACGAGCAGTACTTC.